These T cell receptor beta chains were read from a single sample in a study of CD8 T cells in ankylosing spondylitis. TCRdb processed the 5' RACE reads anew with MiXCR; each CDR3 protein has one entry. The sample consists of about 150,000 distinct CDR3 sequences, around 42% of them appearing once. The sequenced material came from synovial fluid, either unsorted or a sorted T cell fraction (not recorded which). All receptors derive from a male donor with ankylosing spondylitis. The CDR3 runs from the conserved cysteine through the conserved F or W. D genes are given only for firm matches. Part of the rows lack a size; the others show once, few, many or a class for expanded clones.

.	TRBV2	.	TRBJ2-2	TGTGCCGGACGGGGGTTGGACGGGGAGCTGTTTTTT	CAGRGLDGELFF
.	TRBV7-9	.	TRBJ2-5	TGTGCCAGCAGCTTATCGGCCAGGCGTATCCAAGAGACCCAGTACTTC	CASSLSARRIQETQYF
.	TRBV20-1	TRBD1	TRBJ2-2	TGCAGTGCTAGAGCCGGGACAGGGGACTACGGGGAGCTGTTTTTT	CSARAGTGDYGELFF
.	TRBV7-9	.	TRBJ2-5	TGTGCCAGCAGCGTCCGGGACCAAGAGACCCAGTACTTC	CASSVRDQETQYF
.	TRBV6-5	.	TRBJ2-1	TGTGCCAGCAGTTCACTACAAGGACCCTACAATGAGCAGTTCTTC	CASSSLQGPYNEQFF
once	TRBV27	.	TRBJ2-7	TGTGCCAGCAGTTTATCGACCTCCGGCTGGGGCTTCGAGCAGTACTTC	CASSLSTSGWGFEQYF
few	TRBV4-1	TRBD2	TRBJ2-3	TGCGCCAGCAGCCAAATCTGGACTAGTCCTCTTACAGATACGCAGTATTTT	CASSQIWTSPLTDTQYF
.	TRBV28	TRBD2	TRBJ2-5	TGTGCCTTAGTACGGTACAGCGGGGGGGCCCACCAAGAGACCCAGTACTTC	CALVRYSGGAHQETQYF
few	TRBV24-1	TRBD2	TRBJ2-3	TGTGCCACCAGTGATTGGGGACTAGCGGGGGGCACAGATACGCAGTATTTT	CATSDWGLAGGTDTQYF
.	TRBV20-1	.	TRBJ1-1	TGCAGTGCTAGCCCAAGGGGTGAAGCTTTCTTT	CSASPRGEAFF
once	TRBV6-5	.	TRBJ2-7	TGTGCCAGCAGAGACAGGTTGGACGAGCAGTACTTC	CASRDRLDEQYF
.	TRBV28	.	TRBJ2-5	TGTGCCAGCAGACTCCAGAGGGAGACCCAGTACTTC	CASRLQRETQYF
.	TRBV7-6	.	TRBJ1-2	TGTGCCAGCAGCGCTTTCAGGGGCGGTGGCTACACCTTC	CASSAFRGGGYTF
many	TRBV24-1	TRBD2	TRBJ2-3	TGTGCCACCAGTGATCCCGGACTAGCGGCTAGCACAGATACGCAGTATTTT	CATSDPGLAASTDTQYF
.	TRBV12-3/TRBV12-4	.	TRBJ1-5	TGTGCCAGCAGTGAGAATCCGATAGCCGGGGATCAGCCCCAGCATTTT	CASSENPIAGDQPQHF
few	TRBV24-1	.	TRBJ1-1	TGTGCCACCAGTGCCGGAGGGAGGGGAACTGAAGCTTTCTTT	CATSAGGRGTEAFF
.	TRBV6-1	.	TRBJ2-1	TGTGCCAGCAAGGCATGGAAGTCCTACAATGAGCAGTTCTTC	CASKAWKSYNEQFF
.	TRBV2	.	TRBJ1-5	TGTGCCAGCAGTGTAACCGCGGGTCAGCCCCAGCATTTT	CASSVTAGQPQHF